The present entry profiles one T cell receptor beta chain with its context. This sample is part of a study of blood T cell repertoires in COVID-19. Study summary: Sources were T cells, B-cell-depleted T cells, or PBMCs; the material itself was cDNA or gDNA.

Profiling relied on immunoSEQ multiplex PCR, and the TCRdb table lists in-frame clones only, not all of them. The sample contains fewer than 350,000 clones, roughly 85% of which appear only once. Participants' reported clinical history set cohort assignment. A case of COVID-19 had been met by exposed participants within 2 weeks before study entry. The sequence derives from a woman aged 25 to 39 who had been exposed to COVID-19. Sequences were obtained from PBMCs or T cells enriched from blood (not recorded which).

CDR3 bases: TGTGCCAGCTCACCAGACAGGGCCTCCTACGAGCAGTACTTC. It specifies CASSPDRASYEQYF. This chain joins TRBV18 and TRBJ2-7; 7 nucleotides line up with TRBD1. Losses at the gene ends were 2 bases for V and 0 bases for J; bases not matched to a gene: 1. Looked up from germline, CDR1 is KGHSH and CDR2 is LQKENI. The CDR3 loop spans 14 amino acids.